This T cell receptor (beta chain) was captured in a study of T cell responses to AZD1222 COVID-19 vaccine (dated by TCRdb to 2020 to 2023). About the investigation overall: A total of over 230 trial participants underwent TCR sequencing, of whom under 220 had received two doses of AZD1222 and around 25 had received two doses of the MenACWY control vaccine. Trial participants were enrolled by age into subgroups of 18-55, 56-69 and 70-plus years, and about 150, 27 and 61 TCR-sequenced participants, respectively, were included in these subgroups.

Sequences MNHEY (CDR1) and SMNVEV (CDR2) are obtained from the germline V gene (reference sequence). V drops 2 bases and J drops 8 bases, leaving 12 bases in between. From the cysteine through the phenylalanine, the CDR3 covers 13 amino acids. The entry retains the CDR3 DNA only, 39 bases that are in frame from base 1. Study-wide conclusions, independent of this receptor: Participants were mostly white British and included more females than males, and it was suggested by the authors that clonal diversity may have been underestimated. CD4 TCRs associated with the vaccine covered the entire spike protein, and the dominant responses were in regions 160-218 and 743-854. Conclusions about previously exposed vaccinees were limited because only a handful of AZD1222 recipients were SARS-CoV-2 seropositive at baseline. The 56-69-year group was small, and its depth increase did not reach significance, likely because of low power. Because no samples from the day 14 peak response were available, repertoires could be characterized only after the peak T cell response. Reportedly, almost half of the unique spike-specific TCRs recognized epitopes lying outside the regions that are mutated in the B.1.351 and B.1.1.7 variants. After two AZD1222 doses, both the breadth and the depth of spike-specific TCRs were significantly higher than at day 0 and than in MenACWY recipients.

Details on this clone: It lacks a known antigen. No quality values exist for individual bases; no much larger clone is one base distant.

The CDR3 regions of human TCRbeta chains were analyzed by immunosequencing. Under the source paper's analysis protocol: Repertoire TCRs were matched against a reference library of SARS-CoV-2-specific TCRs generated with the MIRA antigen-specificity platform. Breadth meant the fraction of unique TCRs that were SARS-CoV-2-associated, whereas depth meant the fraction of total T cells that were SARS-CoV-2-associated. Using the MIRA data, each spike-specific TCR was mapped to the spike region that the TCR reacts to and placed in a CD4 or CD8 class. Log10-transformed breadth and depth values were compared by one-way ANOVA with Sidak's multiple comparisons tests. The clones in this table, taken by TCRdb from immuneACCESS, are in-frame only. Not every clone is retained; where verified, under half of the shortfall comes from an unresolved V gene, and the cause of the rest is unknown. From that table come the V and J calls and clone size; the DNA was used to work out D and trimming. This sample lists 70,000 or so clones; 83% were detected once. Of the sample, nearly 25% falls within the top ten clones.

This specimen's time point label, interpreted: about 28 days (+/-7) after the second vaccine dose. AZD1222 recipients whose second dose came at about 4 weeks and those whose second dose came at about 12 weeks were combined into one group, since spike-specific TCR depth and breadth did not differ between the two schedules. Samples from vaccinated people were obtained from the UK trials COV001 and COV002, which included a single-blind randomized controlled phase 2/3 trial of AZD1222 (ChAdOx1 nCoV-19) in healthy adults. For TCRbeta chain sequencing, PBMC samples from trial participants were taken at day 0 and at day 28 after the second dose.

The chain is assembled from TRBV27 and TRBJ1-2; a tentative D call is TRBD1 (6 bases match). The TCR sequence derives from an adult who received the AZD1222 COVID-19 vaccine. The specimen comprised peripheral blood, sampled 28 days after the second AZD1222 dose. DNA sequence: TGTGCCAGCAGTTTAAGGGGGACGTGGGGCTACACCTTC. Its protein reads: CASSLRGTWGYTF.